This T cell receptor beta chain was captured by sequencing in a study of T cells in Graves' hyperthyroidism and ophthalmopathy. TCR beta CDR3 regions were amplified from RNA transcripts. During a first-round RT-PCR of the TCR CDR3, the HTBI primer set was used. In TCRdb, the multiplex PCR reads were re-called with MiXCR into one record per CDR3 protein. The sample includes under 400,000 distinct CDR3 sequences, 15% to 20% of them seen just once. The CDR3 spans 13 residues. V lost 6 bases, J lost 5 bases, and 13 bases lay in between. Sequencing input: blood. V usage is TRBV12-3 or TRBV12-4 and J usage is TRBJ1-2; D is ambiguous. This TCR came from a woman aged 35 to 49 with Graves' ophthalmopathy. CDR3 bases: TGTGCCAGCAGCCGACCCATTCAATATGGCTACACCTTC. Translating gives CASSRPIQYGYTF.